Detailed here is one TCR beta chain. Its matching antigen is unknown. This sample stems from a study of T cell responses to AZD1222 COVID-19 vaccine. Notes on the study in general: In a largely white British group with more females than males, clonal diversity was possibly underestimated. In the spike-specific TCR repertoire, nearly half reportedly target unmutated variant regions.

Method: immunoSEQ multiplex PCR; TCRdb's copy keeps in-frame clones and lacks some. The sample holds over 150,000 clones, almost 90% seen once. The CDR3 runs to 16 residues. Germline V lookup: CDR1 LNHDA, CDR2 SQIVND (reference sequence). The junction had 3 bases not matched to a gene; V was cut back by 5 bases and J by 2 bases. Samples with a second dose at about 4 or about 12 weeks were pooled together. V and J are TRBV19 and TRBJ2-2; 12 bases agree with TRBD2. The receptor comes from an adult who received the AZD1222 COVID-19 vaccine. Sample: peripheral blood, taken 28 days after the second AZD1222 dose. CDR3 sequence: CASSRLAGANTGELFF. Here the CDR3 DNA reads TGTGCCAGTAGTCGACTAGCGGGGGCCAACACCGGGGAGCTGTTTTTT.